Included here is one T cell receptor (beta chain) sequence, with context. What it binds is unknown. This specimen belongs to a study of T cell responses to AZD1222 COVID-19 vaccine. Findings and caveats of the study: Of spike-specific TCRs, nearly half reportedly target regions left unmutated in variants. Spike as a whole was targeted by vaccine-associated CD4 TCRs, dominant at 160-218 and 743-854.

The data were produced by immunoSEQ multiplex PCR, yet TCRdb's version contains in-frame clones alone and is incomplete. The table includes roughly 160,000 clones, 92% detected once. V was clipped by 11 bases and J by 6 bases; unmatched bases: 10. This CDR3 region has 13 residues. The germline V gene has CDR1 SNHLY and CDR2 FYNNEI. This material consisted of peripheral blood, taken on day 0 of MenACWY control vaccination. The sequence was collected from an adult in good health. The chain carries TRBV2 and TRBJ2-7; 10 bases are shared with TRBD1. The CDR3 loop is CAGTGTGESEQYF. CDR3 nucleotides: TGTGCCGGTACCGGGACAGGGGAGAGCGAGCAGTACTTC. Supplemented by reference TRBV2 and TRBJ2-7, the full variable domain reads EPEVTQTPSHQVTQMGQEVILRCVPISNHLYFYWYRQILGQKVEFLVSFYNNEISEKSEIFDDQFSVERPDGSNFTLKIRSTKLEDSAMYFCAGTGTGESEQYFGPGTRLTVT.